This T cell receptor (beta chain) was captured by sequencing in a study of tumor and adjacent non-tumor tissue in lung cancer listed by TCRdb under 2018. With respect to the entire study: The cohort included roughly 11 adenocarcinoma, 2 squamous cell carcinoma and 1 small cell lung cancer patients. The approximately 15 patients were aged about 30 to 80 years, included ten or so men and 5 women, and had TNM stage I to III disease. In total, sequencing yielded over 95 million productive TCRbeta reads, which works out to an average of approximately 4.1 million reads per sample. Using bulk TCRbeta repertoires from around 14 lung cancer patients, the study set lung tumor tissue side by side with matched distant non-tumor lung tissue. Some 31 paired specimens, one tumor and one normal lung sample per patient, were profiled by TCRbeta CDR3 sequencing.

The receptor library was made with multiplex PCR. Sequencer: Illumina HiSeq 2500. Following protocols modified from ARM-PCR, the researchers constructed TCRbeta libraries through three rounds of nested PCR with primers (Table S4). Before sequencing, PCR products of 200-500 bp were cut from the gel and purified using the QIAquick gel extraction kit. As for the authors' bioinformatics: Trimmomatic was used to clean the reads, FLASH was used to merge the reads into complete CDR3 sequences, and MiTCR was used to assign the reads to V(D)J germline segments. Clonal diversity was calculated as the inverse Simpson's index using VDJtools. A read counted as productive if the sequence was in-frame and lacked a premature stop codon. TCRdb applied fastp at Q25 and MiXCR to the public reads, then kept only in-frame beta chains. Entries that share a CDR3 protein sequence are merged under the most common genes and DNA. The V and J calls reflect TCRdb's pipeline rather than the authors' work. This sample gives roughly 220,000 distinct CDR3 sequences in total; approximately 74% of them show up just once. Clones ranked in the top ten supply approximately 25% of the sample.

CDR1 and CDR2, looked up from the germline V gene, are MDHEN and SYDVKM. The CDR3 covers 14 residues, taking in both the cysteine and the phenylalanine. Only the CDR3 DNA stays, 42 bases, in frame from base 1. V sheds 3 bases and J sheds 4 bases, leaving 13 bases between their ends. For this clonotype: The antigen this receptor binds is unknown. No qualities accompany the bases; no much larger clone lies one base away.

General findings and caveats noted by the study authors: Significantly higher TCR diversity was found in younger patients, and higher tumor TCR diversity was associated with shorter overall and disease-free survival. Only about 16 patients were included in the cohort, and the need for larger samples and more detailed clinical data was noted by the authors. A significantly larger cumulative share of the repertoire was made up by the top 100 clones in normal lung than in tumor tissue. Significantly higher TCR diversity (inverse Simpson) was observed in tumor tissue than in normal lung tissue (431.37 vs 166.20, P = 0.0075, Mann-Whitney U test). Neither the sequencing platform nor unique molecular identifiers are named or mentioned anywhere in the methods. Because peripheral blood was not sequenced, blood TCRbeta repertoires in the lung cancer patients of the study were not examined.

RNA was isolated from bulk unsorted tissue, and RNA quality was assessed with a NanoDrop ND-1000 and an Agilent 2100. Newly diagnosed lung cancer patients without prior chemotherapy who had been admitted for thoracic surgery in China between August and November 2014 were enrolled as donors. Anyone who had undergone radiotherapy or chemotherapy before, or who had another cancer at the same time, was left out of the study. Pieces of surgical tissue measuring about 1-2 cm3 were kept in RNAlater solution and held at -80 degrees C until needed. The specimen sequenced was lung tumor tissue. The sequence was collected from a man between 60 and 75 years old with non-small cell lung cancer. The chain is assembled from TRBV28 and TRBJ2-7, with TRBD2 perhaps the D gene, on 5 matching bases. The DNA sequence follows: TGTGCCAGCAGTTTCCTCAGACGGGGTTACGAGCAGTACTTC. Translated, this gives CASSFLRRGYEQYF. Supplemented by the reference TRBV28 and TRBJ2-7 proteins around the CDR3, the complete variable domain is DVKVTQSSRYLVKRTGEKVFLECVQDMDHENMFWYRQDPGLGLRLIYFSYDVKMKEKGDIPEGYSVSREKKERFSLILESASTNQTSMYLCASSFLRRGYEQYFGPGTRLTVT.